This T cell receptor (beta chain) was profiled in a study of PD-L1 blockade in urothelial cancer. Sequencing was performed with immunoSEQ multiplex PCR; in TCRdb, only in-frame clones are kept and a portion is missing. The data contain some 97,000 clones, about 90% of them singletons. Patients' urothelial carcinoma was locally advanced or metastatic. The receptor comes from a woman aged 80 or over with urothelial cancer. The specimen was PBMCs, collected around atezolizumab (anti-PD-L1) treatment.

The CDR3: CATSRVEGVGGYTF. CDR3 coding DNA: TGTGCCACCAGCAGAGTTGAGGGGGTTGGTGGCTACACCTTC. V is TRBV15 and J is TRBJ1-2; weak D call: TRBD1 (6 bases). Trimming pared 1 base from V and 7 bases from J, leaving 13 bases between. From germline, CDR1 is LNHNV and CDR2 YYDKDF (reference sequence). This CDR3 contains 14 residues.